Below are 9 T cell receptor beta chains sequenced from a single sample in a study of shared clonotypes between healthy human individuals. TCRdb keeps only in-frame clones here, not all; method: immunoSEQ multiplex PCR. The table shows about 2 million clones, with about 95% occurring only once. Terminally differentiated effector memory CD45RA+ cells were excluded by CCR7 positive selection of CD45RO-negative cells. Sample: naive CD8+ T cells sorted from blood. These receptors were obtained from a man aged 18 to 30 in good health.

CDR3 in amino acids: CASSQQGYTEAFF. The CDR3 DNA sequence: TGTGCCAGCAGTCAACAGGGATACACTGAAGCTTTCTTT. This chain uses TRBV6-1 with TRBJ1-1; the D gene is possibly TRBD1 (6 bases). Trimming removed 5 bases from V and 3 bases from J, with 10 bases in between. Germline V gene data show CDR1 as MNHNS and CDR2 as SASEGT. This CDR3 is 13 amino acids long.

This clone was seen more than once but under ten times. The J gene is TRBJ2-7, the V gene TRBV13, with 7 nucleotides matching TRBD2. The germline V gene encodes CDR1 PRHDT and CDR2 FYEKMQ (reference sequence). The CDR3 is made up of 14 amino acids. With V trimmed by 5 bases and J by 4 bases, 8 bases remained unmatched. CDR3: CASSQSGINYEQYF. The CDR3 DNA reads as TGTGCCAGCAGCCAAAGCGGGATCAATTACGAGCAGTACTTC. Combining the CDR3 with reference TRBV13 and TRBJ2-7 gives the whole variable domain AAGVIQSPRHLIKEKRETATLKCYPIPRHDTVYWYQQGPGQDPQFLISFYEKMQSDKGSIPDRFSAQQFSDYHSELNMSSLELGDSALYFCASSQSGINYEQYFGPGTRLTVT.

This chain joins TRBV7-6 and TRBJ2-3, with D unclear. V lost 4 bases and J lost 4, with 6 bases in between. Germline CDR1 SGHVS, CDR2 FNYEAQ. CDR3 length: 12 residues. In nucleotides, the CDR3 is TGTGCCAGCAGCTGGAACGCAGATACGCAGTATTTT. This sequence encodes CASSWNADTQYF.

The V gene is TRBV27, the J gene TRBJ2-7; 7 positions agree with TRBD1. CDR3 length equals 14 residues. Germline CDR1 and CDR2: MNHEY and SMNVEV (reference sequence). Unmatched junction bases numbered 5, after V lost 2 bases and J lost 4 bases. The CDR3 bases are TGTGCCAGCAGTTTAACGGGACAGTTTTACGAGCAGTACTTC. Translating it yields CASSLTGQFYEQYF.

This clone was seen only once. The chain employs TRBV6-5 and TRBJ2-7; D unclear. Germline V gene data show CDR1 as MNHEY and CDR2 as SVGAGI. Trimming left V 4 bases short and J 1 base short, with 14 bases between. CDR3 length equals 15 residues. The CDR3 DNA reads TGTGCCAGCAGTTTAGGTATAGACGGATCCTACGAGCAGTACTTC. Residues: CASSLGIDGSYEQYF.

This chain uses TRBV30 with TRBJ2-1; 7 positions agree with TRBD2. V lost 1 base and J lost 2; bases outside the gene matches: 8. Germline CDR1 reads GTSNPN; CDR2 reads SVGIG (reference sequence). The CDR3 loop spans 16 amino acids. The CDR3 spells CAWSDNLAAPYNEQFF. The CDR3, as DNA: TGTGCCTGGAGTGATAACCTAGCGGCGCCCTACAATGAGCAGTTCTTC. Together with reference TRBV30 and TRBJ2-1, the CDR3 gives the full variable domain: SQTIHQWPATLVQPVGSPLSLECTVEGTSNPNLYWYRQAAGRGLQLLFYSVGIGQISSEVPQNLSASRPQDRQFILSSKKLLLSDSGFYLCAWSDNLAAPYNEQFFGPGTRLTVL.

Of note for this clone: The same CDR3 is also encoded by other DNA sequences in this sample. J is TRBJ2-1 and V is TRBV7-2; the match to TRBD2 covers 9 bases. Germline V gives CDR1 SGHTA, CDR2 FQGNSA. There are 15 residues in the CDR3. V was clipped by 1 base and J by 3 bases; unmatched bases: 1. Here the CDR3 reads CASSLGLAVYNEQFF. The CDR3 DNA is TGTGCCAGCAGCTTAGGACTAGCGGTCTACAATGAGCAGTTCTTC.

J is TRBJ2-2 and V is TRBV1; no DNA check was done on the table's D call, TRBD1. TRBV1 is shown as a pseudogene. CDR3 length: 16 residues. The CDR3 sequence: CTSSQEDREGTGELFF. The CDR3 DNA is TGCACCAGCAGCCAAGAGGACAGGGAAGGAACCGGGGAGCTGTTTTTT.

This chain uses TRBV5-4 with TRBJ2-7; TRBD1 is a possible D gene (6 bases). This CDR3 is 15 amino acids long. CDR1 and CDR2 (germline): SGHNT, YYREEE (reference sequence). V shed 3 bases and J shed 2 bases, with 15 bases lying between them. The CDR3 DNA follows: TGTGCCAGCAGCTCCACTATGACAGGAGCCTACGAGCAGTACTTC. It encodes CASSSTMTGAYEQYF.